This entry features one TCR beta chain sequence. The junction had 8 bases not matched to a gene; V was cut back by 6 bases and J by 6 bases. The CDR3 has 14 amino acids. These data originate in a study of T cells in Graves' hyperthyroidism and ophthalmopathy. Authors of the study amplified TCR beta CDR3 regions from RNA transcripts. First-round RT-PCR with HTBI primers amplified the TCR CDR3 region. A single record per CDR3 protein comes from TCRdb applying MiXCR to the multiplex PCR reads. The sample shows under 250,000 distinct CDR3 sequences, 17% of them seen only once. The sequence came from a man in his fifties with Graves' hyperthyroidism. What was sequenced was blood. The chain has TRBV12-3 or TRBV12-4 and TRBJ2-1; TRBD1 agrees at 7 bases. CDR3 coding DNA: TGTGCCAGCAGGATAAGACAGGGTTCCAATGAGCAGTTCTTC. Translating gives CASRIRQGSNEQFF.